A single sample is the source of the 5 T cell receptor beta chains below, sequenced in a study of Ad26.COV2.S vaccination and SARS-CoV-2 variants. Treatment indicated: around 19 received Ad26.COV2.S at low or high dose, single or two shots; several received placebo; per-sample allocation not given. Repertoires come from day 63 after the first vaccine or placebo injection. This table comes from immunoSEQ multiplex PCR, and its TCRdb copy is limited to in-frame clones, with some not included. Counted here are hundreds of thousands of clones, around 89% occurring once; the ten biggest clones make up approximately 1.5%. The specimen was peripheral blood, collected in a trial of Ad26.COV2.S vaccine versus placebo. The source is a person aged 18-60 years who received the Ad26.COV2.S COVID-19 vaccine or a placebo.

This rearrangement joins TRBV4-2 to TRBJ2-7; TRBD2 is a possible D gene (5 bases). The length of the CDR3 is 16 residues. Germline V gene sequence: CDR1 LGHNA, CDR2 YNFKEQ. The V end was cut by 0 bases, the J end by 0 bases, with 12 bases between. Written as DNA, the CDR3 is TGTGCCAGCAGCCAAGACACGGGAAGTAGCTCCTACGAGCAGTACTTC. Its protein is CASSQDTGSSSYEQYF.

The rearrangement joins TRBV19 to TRBJ1-2, with TRBD1 as a possible D gene (5 bases). The CDR3 spans 13 residues. The germline V gene has CDR1 LNHDA and CDR2 SQIVND (reference sequence). V shed 10 bases and J shed 0 bases, with 12 bases lying between them. The CDR3 coding sequence is TGTGCCACCATCGGGGACCCTAACTATGGCTACACCTTC. This translates into CATIGDPNYGYTF.

V usage is TRBV9 and J usage is TRBJ2-1; the match to TRBD2 covers 10 bases. CDR3 size: 15 residues. Germline V gives CDR1 SGDLS, CDR2 YYNGEE. The V segment lost 4 bases and the J segment 3 bases; nucleotides outside the gene matches: 4. CDR3 residues: CASSTTSGNYNEQFF. The CDR3 DNA reads TGTGCCAGCAGCACCACTAGCGGGAACTACAATGAGCAGTTCTTC.

This clone was observed a single time. The chain carries TRBV6-5 and TRBJ2-5; the D gene is possibly TRBD2 (6 bases). The germline V and J ends were trimmed by 6 bases and 3 bases, with 17 bases remaining between them. This CDR3 is built from 15 residues. Germline assignment: CDR1 MNHEY and CDR2 SVGAGI. The CDR3 nucleotides read TGTGCCAGCAGCTTTCGGAACGGGGGAAAAGAGACCCAGTACTTC. The encoded protein is CASSFRNGGKETQYF.

The V gene is TRBV6-6, the J gene TRBJ1-6; D not resolved. V was cut by 0 bases and J by 7 bases, with 4 bases left in between. CDR3 length: 13 residues. The germline V gene has CDR1 MNHNY and CDR2 SVGAGI (reference sequence). The CDR3 is CASSYSPNSPLHF. Written as DNA, the CDR3 is TGTGCCAGCAGTTACTCGCCCAATTCACCCCTCCACTTT.